The rows below give T cell receptor beta chains drawn from one sample of a study of vaccination and CD4 T cells after COVID-19. These receptors' targets are unknown. TCRdb independently ran MiXCR on the PCR reads; one entry per CDR3 protein. The table records about 7,900 distinct CDR3 sequences, around 30% of them present only once. Sample: CD4+ T cells from blood, cultured in vitro. All receptors come from a human donor in good health. The CDR3 runs from the conserved cysteine through the conserved F or W. D genes are given only for firm matches. Rows may omit the clone size; those that give it use once, few, many or a size class.

>NA|TRBJ2-5|NA|TRBV6-5
TGTGCCAGCAGTTACTCCCGGGGGCCAGGGACCCAGTACTTC
CASSYSRGPGTQYF
>NA|TRBJ2-3|TRBD1|TRBV27
TGTGCCAGCAGTCGGGACAGGGGACCTGTTGGTACGCAGTATTTT
CASSRDRGPVGTQYF
>few|TRBJ2-7|TRBD2|TRBV4-2
TGTGCCAGCAGCCAAGAAGGCGGGAGGGCCACCTACGAGCAGTACTTC
CASSQEGGRATYEQYF
>NA|TRBJ2-1|NA|TRBV7-3
TGTGCCAGCAGCCCTCTCGGAGGACTCTACAATGAGCAGTTCTTC
CASSPLGGLYNEQFF
>NA|TRBJ2-5|NA|TRBV7-9
TGTGCCAGCAGCTTAGCCGGTGGACGAGAGACCCAGTACTTC
CASSLAGGRETQYF
>few|TRBJ1-1|TRBD1|TRBV6-1
TGTGCCAGCAGGCGACAGGGGGCGTCTCGCCCCAACACTGAAGCTTTCTTT
CASRRQGASRPNTEAFF
>NA|TRBJ2-7|NA|TRBV29-1
TGCAGCGTTACGGCAGGGGGGTACGAGCAGTACTTC
CSVTAGGYEQYF
>few|TRBJ2-7|NA|TRBV6-1
TGTGCCAGCAGTGACATCCGGGACACAACGTACTTC
CASSDIRDTTYF
>few|TRBJ1-6|NA|TRBV7-2
TGTGCCAGCAGCTTAACCTCCTATAATTCACCCCTCCACTTT
CASSLTSYNSPLHF
>NA|TRBJ2-3|NA|TRBV7-9
TGTGCCAGCAGCTCGGAGGGGGGTCGCACAGATACGCAGTATTTT
CASSSEGGRTDTQYF
>NA|TRBJ1-1|NA|TRBV7-6
TGTGCCAGCAGCCGACGCCCGGGCACTGAAGCTTTCTTT
CASSRRPGTEAFF
>NA|TRBJ1-6|NA|TRBV11-2
TGTGCCAGCAGCTCCTCCGGAGGGACTAATTCACCCCTCCACTTT
CASSSSGGTNSPLHF
>few|TRBJ1-1|NA|TRBV15
TGTGCCACCAGCAGAGTCCTGAACACTGAAGCTTTCTTT
CATSRVLNTEAFF
>few|TRBJ1-5|NA|TRBV28
TGTGCCAGCAGAGCTCCTACAATTAATCAGCCCCAGCATTTT
CASRAPTINQPQHF
>few|TRBJ1-5|NA|TRBV6-2/TRBV6-3
TGTGCCAGCAGTGGAGCATATAGCAATCAGCCCCAGCATTTT
CASSGAYSNQPQHF
>NA|TRBJ2-5|NA|TRBV29-1
TGCAGCGTTGAGCGTAGGGTTCAAGAGACCCAGTACTTC
CSVERRVQETQYF
>NA|TRBJ2-5|NA|TRBV5-4
TGTGCCAGCAGCTTGGGAGGGACCAAACAAGAGACCCAGTACTTC
CASSLGGTKQETQYF
>NA|TRBJ1-6|NA|TRBV2
TGTGCCAGCAGTGAACGGGGGGGACACTATAATTCACCCCTCCACTTT
CASSERGGHYNSPLHF
>NA|TRBJ2-2|TRBD2|TRBV6-1
TGTGCCAGCAGCTCTATCGGGACTAGCGGCGGGGAGCTGTTTTTT
CASSSIGTSGGELFF
>NA|TRBJ2-7|NA|TRBV4-1
TGCGCCAGCAGCCTCAATGTGGGAAGCTCCTACGAGCAGTACTTC
CASSLNVGSSYEQYF
>few|TRBJ1-1|TRBD1|TRBV6-5
TGTGCCAGCAGTTACGGACAGGGCAAGGGAGCTTTCTTT
CASSYGQGKGAFF
>few|TRBJ2-7|TRBD2|TRBV20-1
TGCAGTGCCCCTGTACTTCTAGCGGGAGGTTCCTACGAGCAGTACTTC
CSAPVLLAGGSYEQYF
>NA|TRBJ1-5|NA|TRBV28
TGTGCCAGCAGTTTAACCCAAGGGGGGCCCCAGCATTTT
CASSLTQGGPQHF
>few|TRBJ2-2|TRBD1|TRBV6-1
TGTGCCAGCACAATCCGAGACAGGGTGAACACCGGGGAGCTGTTTTTT
CASTIRDRVNTGELFF
>few|TRBJ1-1|NA|TRBV20-1
TGCAGTGCTAGAGTCGACATGAACACTGAAGCTTTCTTT
CSARVDMNTEAFF
>once|TRBJ2-5|NA|TRBV9
TGTGCCAGCAGCGTAGGGGGCGGCGTTCAAGAGACCCAGTACTTC
CASSVGGGVQETQYF
>NA|TRBJ2-3|NA|TRBV7-2
TGTGCCAGCAGCTTACAGACATACACAGATACGCAGTATTTT
CASSLQTYTDTQYF
>NA|TRBJ1-2|NA|TRBV5-5
TGTGCCAGCAGCTTGGATCCCACAGGGAAGGGGTATGGCTACACCTTC
CASSLDPTGKGYGYTF
>few|TRBJ2-1|NA|TRBV6-2/TRBV6-3
TGTGCCAGCAGTTCGAGGATCAATGAGCAGTTCTTC
CASSSRINEQFF
>NA|TRBJ1-1|TRBD1|TRBV20-1
TGCAGTGCCCCACGGACAGGGGGTTTTCTTGAAGCTTTCTTT
CSAPRTGGFLEAFF
>few|TRBJ2-3|TRBD2|TRBV20-1
TGCAGTGCTAGAGATCCATGGCGGACTAGCGGGAGTGATACGCAGTATTTT
CSARDPWRTSGSDTQYF
>NA|TRBJ2-5|TRBD2|TRBV30
TGTGCCTGGAGTCGAGGGAGGGCCGAGGAGACCCAGTACTTC
CAWSRGRAEETQYF
>NA|TRBJ1-6|TRBD1|TRBV20-1
TGCAGTGCTAGGGGACAGGGTCTCGGTTATAATTCACCCCTCCACTTT
CSARGQGLGYNSPLHF
>NA|TRBJ1-2|TRBD1|TRBV14
TGTGCCAGCAGCAAGGGACAGGGGGTCTATGGCTACACCTTC
CASSKGQGVYGYTF
>NA|TRBJ1-2|TRBD1|TRBV2
TGTGCCAGCAGTGCCGGGACAGCTTACCCCCCTAACTATGGCTACACCTTC
CASSAGTAYPPNYGYTF
>NA|TRBJ2-7|NA|TRBV2
TGTGCCAGCATACGTCCCACCGGCGGGGTAAGCCACGAGCAGTACTTC
CASIRPTGGVSHEQYF
>NA|TRBJ2-5|TRBD1|TRBV27
TGTGCCAGCAGTTTGAGCGATCCGGGACAGGGACAAGAGACCCAGTACTTC
CASSLSDPGQGQETQYF
>NA|TRBJ2-5|NA|TRBV6-1
TGTGCCAGCAGTGAGGGGACGGGCAACCAAGAGACCCAGTACTTC
CASSEGTGNQETQYF